These 6 T cell receptor beta chains came from one sample sequenced in a study of shared clonotypes between healthy human individuals. Produced via immunoSEQ multiplex PCR; TCRdb's table is partial and in-frame only. Among around 2,000,000 clones, about 92% were seen once, and the ten largest hold 1.5% to 2%. Naive CD8 cells comprised CD45RO-negative, CCR7-positively selected cells, excluding terminally differentiated effector memory CD45RA+ cells. Sequencing used naive CD8+ T cells from PBMCs. Every receptor here comes from a man aged 18 to 30 in good health. Some clones in this sample may be carry-over from other donors' samples.

V usage is TRBV5-1 and J usage is TRBJ2-7; D is perhaps TRBD1 or TRBD2 (5 bases each). The length of the CDR3 is 14 residues. The germline V gene encodes CDR1 SGHRS and CDR2 YFSETQ. The V and J ends lost 4 bases and 2 bases respectively, with 13 bases between them. The CDR3 protein is CASSVSLGAYEQYF. The CDR3 region has the DNA TGCGCCAGCAGCGTTAGCCTGGGGGCCTACGAGCAGTACTTC.

The count of this clone is one. V gene TRBV7-9 combines with J gene TRBJ1-1, with D perhaps matching TRBD1 (6 bases). This CDR3 is 12 amino acids long. Germline assignment: CDR1 SEHNR and CDR2 FQNEAQ (reference sequence). V lost 5 bases and J 7 bases, leaving 11 bases between the germline ends. The CDR3 spells CASSPRGGEAFF. The CDR3 DNA sequence: TGTGCCAGCAGCCCCAGAGGGGGTGAAGCTTTCTTT.

This sequence joins TRBV2 and TRBJ2-7, with D unresolved. In germline, CDR1 is SNHLY, CDR2 FYNNEI. The CDR3 sequence is 13 residues long. The V end was cut by 4 bases, the J end by 5 bases, with 12 bases between. For the CDR3, the DNA is TGTGCCAGCAGTGGCCGACTGCGCCACGAGCAGTACTTC. It yields the protein CASSGRLRHEQYF.

V usage is TRBV6-6 and J usage is TRBJ2-1, with a tentative D call TRBD2 (6 bases). From germline, CDR1 is MNHNY and CDR2 SVGAGI (reference sequence). This CDR3 has 15 amino acids. V lost 6 bases and J lost 7, with 19 bases in between. CDR3: CASSHPREMDNEQFF. CDR3 DNA: TGTGCCAGCAGCCACCCCCGGGAGATGGATAATGAGCAGTTCTTC.

CDR3 residues: CASTPPEGLAAKNIQYF. In nucleotides, the CDR3 is TGTGCCAGTACCCCCCCCGAGGGGCTAGCGGCCAAAAACATTCAGTACTTC. The chain recombines TRBV19 with TRBJ2-4; tentative D call: TRBD2 (6 bases). CDR1 and CDR2 (germline): LNHDA, SQIVND (reference sequence). Trimming pared 7 bases from V and 1 base from J, leaving 20 bases between. The CDR3 loop spans 17 amino acids.

The genes are TRBV7-9 and TRBJ1-1, with unresolved D. Germline V gene data show CDR1 as SEHNR and CDR2 as FQNEAQ (reference sequence). The CDR3 runs to 14 residues. The V and J ends lost 4 bases and 5 bases respectively, with 14 bases between them. The CDR3, as DNA: TGTGCCAGCAGCTCTACCTCCGGCGATACTGAAGCTTTCTTT. It encodes CASSSTSGDTEAFF.